The 10 T cell receptor beta chains given below trace back to one sample, sequenced in a study of T cells after yellow fever vaccination. MiXCR, applied by TCRdb to the 5' RACE reads, yields one record per CDR3 protein. The sample includes 150,000 to 200,000 distinct CDR3 sequences, about 11% of them seen just once. The starting material was CD8+ T cells sorted from PBMCs, obtained 15 days after the yellow fever booster vaccination. The receptors shown here come from a man between 18 and 29 years old who received the YFV17D yellow fever vaccine.

The chain joins TRBV6-6 to TRBJ1-5; TRBD1 might be the D (6 bases). The V gene's germline CDR1 is MNHNY and CDR2 SVGAGI (reference sequence). The CDR3 length is 15 residues. Trimming removed 4 bases at V and 2 bases at J, with 12 bases between. The DNA of the CDR3 is TGTGCCAGCAGTTTGACAGGAGTGGGCAATCAGCCCCAGCATTTT. This translates into CASSLTGVGNQPQHF.

The J gene is TRBJ2-3, the V gene TRBV27; a possible D gene is TRBD2 (6 bases). Germline CDR1 is MNHEY and CDR2 is SMNVEV (reference sequence). Between the trimmed V and J ends, which lost 7 bases and 2 bases, there was a span of 16 bases. The CDR3 has 15 residues. The CDR3 protein is CASTTWRGLTDTQYF. The CDR3 nucleotides are TGTGCCAGCACAACTTGGAGGGGCCTCACAGATACGCAGTATTTT.

The chain links TRBV9 to TRBJ1-2, with D tentatively TRBD1 (6 bases). The CDR3 runs 15 residues. Germline V CDR1 and CDR2: SGDLS, YYNGEE. Trimming took 3 bases from V and 5 from J, leaving 17 bases between them. The CDR3 DNA is TGTGCCAGCAGCGAGGGGCTTGGGGGCGGATATGGCTACACCTTC. Translated, it gives CASSEGLGGGYGYTF.

This clonotype has at least ten counts. This chain uses TRBV9 with TRBJ2-7; TRBD1 agrees at 8 bases. The CDR3 has 15 amino acids. The junction had 8 bases not matched to a gene; V was cut back by 4 bases and J by 2 bases. The germline gives CDR1 SGDLS, CDR2 YYNGEE. The CDR3, as DNA: TGTGCCAGCAGCCCCCGGGACAGGCTAACCTACGAGCAGTACTTC. It codes for CASSPRDRLTYEQYF. Full variable domain (missing parts from reference TRBV9 and TRBJ2-7): DSGVTQTPKHLITATGQRVTLRCSPRSGDLSVYWYQQSLDQGLQFLIQYYNGEERAKGNILERFSAQQFPDLHSELNLSSLELGDSALYFCASSPRDRLTYEQYFGPGTRLTVT.

At least ten counts were recorded for this clonotype. V is TRBV5-1 and J is TRBJ2-7, with 7 bases fitting TRBD1. The V gene end was trimmed by 0 bases and the J gene end by 2 bases; junction bases not matched to a gene: 5. The CDR3 has 15 amino acids. The germline CDR1 and CDR2 sequences are SGHRS and YFSETQ. The CDR3 loop is CASSLGQGIPYEQYF. DNA of the CDR3: TGCGCCAGCAGCTTGGGACAGGGAATCCCCTACGAGCAGTACTTC.

The chain couples TRBV7-2 to TRBJ2-5, with a weak D call TRBD1 (7 bases). The CDR3 covers 16 residues. In germline, CDR1 is SGHTA, CDR2 FQGNSA. Trimming took 5 bases from V and 0 from J, leaving 16 bases between them. The CDR3 protein is CASSGGTEEYQETQYF. CDR3 DNA: TGTGCCAGCAGCGGCGGGACAGAGGAGTACCAAGAGACCCAGTACTTC.

This clonotype was counted at least ten times. V gene TRBV3-1 combines with J gene TRBJ2-7; tentative D call: TRBD2 (6 bases). The V gene's germline CDR1 is LGHDT and CDR2 YNNKEL (reference sequence). This CDR3 region has 15 residues. V shed 3 bases and J shed 1 base, with 13 bases lying between them. This chain's CDR3 is CASSHSGSRSYEQYV. The CDR3, as DNA: TGTGCCAGCAGCCACTCCGGGAGTAGGTCCTACGAGCAGTACGTC.

This clonotype was seen only a few times. CDR3 nucleotide sequence: TGTGCCAGCAGTTACCCGGACAGCTCCTACGAGCAGTACGTC. As protein: CASSYPDSSYEQYV. The V gene is TRBV6-2 or TRBV6-3, the J gene TRBJ2-7; D perhaps matches TRBD1 (6 bases). Germline V gene lookup returns CDR1 MNHEY and CDR2 SVGEGT. V was cut by 2 bases and J by 0 bases, with 8 bases left in between. The CDR3 contains 14 residues.

The chain carries TRBV4-1 and TRBJ1-5; the match to TRBD1 covers 9 bases. Germline V gene sequence: CDR1 MGHRA, CDR2 YSYEKL. V shed 6 bases and J 1 base; nucleotides not matched to a gene: 4. The CDR3 is 15 residues long. Here the CDR3 DNA reads TGCGCCAGCAGTGTCGGGACAGGGAGCAATCAGCCCCAGCATTTT. Amino acid sequence: CASSVGTGSNQPQHF.

This clonotype has more than one count but fewer than ten. The chain recombines TRBV9 with TRBJ2-7, with D unresolved. V was pared by 6 bases and J by 2 bases, with 15 bases between. The CDR3 extends over 14 amino acids. Germline V gives CDR1 SGDLS, CDR2 YYNGEE. The CDR3 sequence: CASILDRAPYEQYF. CDR3 in DNA: TGTGCCAGCATCCTCGATAGAGCCCCCTACGAGCAGTACTTC.